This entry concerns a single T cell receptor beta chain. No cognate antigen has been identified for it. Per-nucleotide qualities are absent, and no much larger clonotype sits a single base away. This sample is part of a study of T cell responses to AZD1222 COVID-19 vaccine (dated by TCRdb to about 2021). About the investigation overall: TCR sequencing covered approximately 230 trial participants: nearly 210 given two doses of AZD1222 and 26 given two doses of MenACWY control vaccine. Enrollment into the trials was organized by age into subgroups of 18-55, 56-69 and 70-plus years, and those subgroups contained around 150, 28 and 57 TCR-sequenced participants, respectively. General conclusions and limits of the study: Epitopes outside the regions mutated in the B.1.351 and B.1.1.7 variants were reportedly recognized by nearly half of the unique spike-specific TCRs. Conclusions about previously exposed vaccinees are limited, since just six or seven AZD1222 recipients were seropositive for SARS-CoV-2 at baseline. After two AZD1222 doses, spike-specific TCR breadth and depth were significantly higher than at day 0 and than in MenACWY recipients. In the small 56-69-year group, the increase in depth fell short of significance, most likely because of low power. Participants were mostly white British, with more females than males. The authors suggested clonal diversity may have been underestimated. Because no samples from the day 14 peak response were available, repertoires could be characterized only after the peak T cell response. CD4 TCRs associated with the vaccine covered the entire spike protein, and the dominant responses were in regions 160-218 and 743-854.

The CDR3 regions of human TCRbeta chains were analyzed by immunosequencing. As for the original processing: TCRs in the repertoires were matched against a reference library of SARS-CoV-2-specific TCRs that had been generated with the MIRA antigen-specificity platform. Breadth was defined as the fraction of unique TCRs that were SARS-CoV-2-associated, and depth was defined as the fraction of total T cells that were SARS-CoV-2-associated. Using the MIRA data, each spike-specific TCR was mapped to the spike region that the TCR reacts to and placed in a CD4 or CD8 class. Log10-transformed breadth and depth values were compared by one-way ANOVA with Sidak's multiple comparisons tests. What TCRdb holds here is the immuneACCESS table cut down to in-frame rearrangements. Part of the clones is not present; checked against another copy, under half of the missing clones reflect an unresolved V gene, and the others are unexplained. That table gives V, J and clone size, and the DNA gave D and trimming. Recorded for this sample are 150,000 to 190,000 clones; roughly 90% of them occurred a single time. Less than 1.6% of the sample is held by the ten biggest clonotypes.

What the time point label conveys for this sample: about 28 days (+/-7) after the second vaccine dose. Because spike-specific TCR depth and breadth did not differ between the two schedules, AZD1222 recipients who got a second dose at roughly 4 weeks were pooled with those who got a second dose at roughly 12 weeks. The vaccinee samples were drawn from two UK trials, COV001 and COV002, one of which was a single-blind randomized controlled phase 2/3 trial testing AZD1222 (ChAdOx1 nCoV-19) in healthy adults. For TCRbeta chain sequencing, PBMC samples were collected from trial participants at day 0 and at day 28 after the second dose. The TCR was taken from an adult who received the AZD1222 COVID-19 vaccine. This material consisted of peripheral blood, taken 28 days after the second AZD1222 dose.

The CDR3 protein sequence reads: CASNGGGPSYNEQFF. Read as DNA, the sequence is TGCGCCAGCAACGGGGGAGGGCCATCTTACAATGAGCAGTTCTTC. The sequence is built from TRBV5-1 and TRBJ2-1, and 7 junction bases match TRBD2. The germline V gene encodes CDR1 SGHRS and CDR2 YFSETQ. V has 6 bases trimmed and J has 4 bases trimmed; junction bases matching no gene number 10. The CDR3 runs 15 amino acids, cysteine and phenylalanine included. Solely the CDR3 DNA is kept, with 45 bases framed from the first base.